The 12 T cell receptor beta chains below were found in one sample sequenced in a study of OX40 agonist ivuxolimab in advanced cancers. Clones were read by immunoSEQ multiplex PCR, and TCRdb kept only the in-frame ones, dropping some. Found here are 55,000 to 90,000 clones, approximately 80% of them singletons; the top ten hold 1.1%. The material sequenced was CD4+ or CD8+ T cells sorted from blood, taken in a trial of the OX40 agonist ivuxolimab. The receptors come from an adult with an advanced solid tumor such as melanoma, head and neck, liver or kidney cancer.

The rearrangement uses TRBV5-1 and TRBJ2-7, with 7 bases fitting TRBD2. Germline V CDR1 and CDR2: SGHRS, YFSETQ. The CDR3 is 13 amino acids. Trimming removed 7 bases from V and 6 bases from J; junction bases left unmatched: 10. CDR3 in DNA: TGCGCCAGCGAAGCGGGGACCTTCGGCGAGCAGTACTTC. Translated, it gives CASEAGTFGEQYF.

This sequence joins TRBV5-1 and TRBJ2-7; no definite D call. CDR1 and CDR2 (germline): SGHRS, YFSETQ. This CDR3 region has 13 residues. The V gene lost 0 bases and the J gene lost 7 bases, with 11 bases spanning the gap. In DNA form, the CDR3 reads TGCGCCAGCAGCTTGGCGGTTTTGGGGGAGCAGTACTTC. Its translation is CASSLAVLGEQYF.

The chain combines TRBV30 with TRBJ1-5; 7 nucleotides match TRBD1. Germline CDR1 reads GTSNPN; CDR2 reads SVGIG (reference sequence). This CDR3 comprises 13 residues. V lost 3 bases to trimming and J lost 7 bases; unmatched junction nucleotides: 6. The CDR3 nucleotides read TGTGCCTGGAGCCGACAGGGCGGCCAGCCCCAGCATTTT. Encoded protein: CAWSRQGGQPQHF.

This chain links TRBV5-1 with TRBJ1-6; D remains unclear. Germline loops: CDR1 SGHRS, CDR2 YFSETQ. The V end lost 2 bases, the J end lost 5 bases, and 8 bases lay between the germline ends. The length of the CDR3 is 14 residues. CDR3: CASSFRGDNSPLHF. CDR3 nucleotide sequence: TGCGCCAGCAGCTTCCGGGGAGATAATTCACCCCTCCACTTT.

The chain combines TRBV27 with TRBJ1-4; maybe TRBD1 (6 bases). The V and J ends lost 8 bases and 3 bases respectively, with 13 bases between them. The CDR3 sequence is 14 residues long. Looked up from germline, CDR1 is MNHEY and CDR2 is SMNVEV (reference sequence). The CDR3 coding sequence is TGTGCCAGCCGCAACAGGGCGGCTAATGAAAAACTGTTTTTT. This codes for CASRNRAANEKLFF.

The gene calls are TRBV5-1 and TRBJ1-1, with 7 bases that match TRBD1. With 4 bases clipped from V and 2 bases from J, the junction kept 8 bases outside the gene matches. CDR3 size: 15 residues. Germline V CDR1 and CDR2: SGHRS, YFSETQ. Written as DNA, the CDR3 is TGCGCCAGCAGCCAAAACACAGGGGTCAACACTGAAGCTTTCTTT. Its protein product is CASSQNTGVNTEAFF.

The chain couples TRBV4-2 to TRBJ1-2; maybe TRBD1 (5 bases). The V gene lost 0 bases and the J gene lost 6 bases, with 23 bases spanning the gap. The CDR3 runs to 18 residues. Germline-derived CDR1 and CDR2 are LGHNA and YNFKEQ. In DNA, the CDR3 is TGTGCCAGCAGCCAAGAGAGCCTCGCGCGGGGCAGCGCTGATGGCTACACCTTC. Translation: CASSQESLARGSADGYTF.

The V and J genes are TRBV7-2 and TRBJ2-5; unclear D gene. V lost 1 base and J lost 4, with 7 bases in between. Germline loops: CDR1 SGHTA, CDR2 FQGNSA. The CDR3 has 13 residues. The CDR3 loop reads CASSLGTRETQYF. The CDR3 DNA is TGTGCCAGCAGCTTAGGCACCCGAGAGACCCAGTACTTC.

The gene calls are TRBV5-4 and TRBJ1-6, with a possible D match to TRBD1 (5 bases). CDR3 length: 13 amino acids. CDR1 and CDR2 from the germline V gene are SGHNT and YYREEE (reference sequence). The V gene lost 9 bases and the J gene lost 7 bases, with 14 bases spanning the gap. CDR3 residues: CATSGYPNSPLHF. CDR3 bases: TGTGCCACCTCAGGGTATCCGAATTCACCCCTCCACTTT.

The CDR3 DNA is TGTGCCAGCAGTTACTCCGGGACAGATATCAATGAGCAGTTCTTC. It codes for CASSYSGTDINEQFF. This chain joins TRBV6-6 and TRBJ2-1; 7 positions agree with TRBD1. Trimming removed 0 bases from V and 6 bases from J; junction bases left unmatched: 5. Germline values: CDR1 MNHNY, CDR2 SVGAGI (reference sequence). This CDR3 is built from 15 residues.

The chain uses TRBV19 and TRBJ1-1; D is unresolved. This CDR3 spans 13 amino acids. V was pared by 3 bases and J by 5 bases, with 10 bases between. Germline CDR1 LNHDA, CDR2 SQIVND (reference sequence). In nucleotides, the CDR3 is TGTGCCAGTAGTATTTATAGGGATACTGAAGCTTTCTTT. Protein: CASSIYRDTEAFF.

The V call is TRBV2, the J call TRBJ2-1; 10 bases fit TRBD2. CDR1 and CDR2 from the germline V gene are SNHLY and FYNNEI. The CDR3 is 16 amino acids. V dropped 4 bases and J dropped 4; count of bases not matched to a gene: 7. CDR3 protein: CASSAFSGGRYNEQFF. In DNA form, the CDR3 reads TGTGCCAGCAGTGCCTTTAGCGGGGGGAGATACAATGAGCAGTTCTTC.